This T cell receptor beta chain was recovered during a study of shared clonotypes between healthy human individuals (dated by TCRdb to about 2020). The study in broad terms: The cohort included three men and a couple of women between 18 and 49 years of age. Leukapheresis yielded between about 0.8 and 8.9 billion PBMCs per donor. To estimate repertoire size and how much clonotype sharing occurs between individuals, the study deeply sequenced the blood TCR repertoires of several healthy adults. For each donor, CD4 naive and CD4 memory were each given three plates, CD8 naive was given two plates, and CD8 memory was given one plate. To increase sequencing depth and limit assay-specific biases, TCR repertoire library preparation and sequencing were carried out by different laboratories using diverse techniques.

As to this clone: Its antigen is still unknown. No base quality information exists; no much larger clone differs at one position.

V trim: 4 bases; J trim: 4 bases; unmatched bases: 7. In the germline V gene, CDR1 corresponds to MGHRA and CDR2 to YSYEKL. The CDR3 measures 15 amino acids from cysteine to phenylalanine. Solely the CDR3 DNA is kept, with 45 bases framed from the first base. Using the deep immunoSEQ assay, TCR CDR3 regions were amplified from genomic DNA by multiplex PCR. For each cell subset, the extracted genomic DNA was distributed evenly across all wells of several immunoSEQ 96-well plates, and each plate served as one replicate. Each replicate PCR for sorted subsets received approximately 200 ng genomic DNA, equal to about 29,000 T cell genomes. Purified libraries were quantified with a Qubit 3.0 fluorometer, sized on a Bioanalyzer 2100, and re-quantified with the KAPA Library Quantification kit. Every immunoSEQ 96-well plate was sequenced on a dedicated single-read 150-cycle Illumina NextSeq 550 flow cell. Concerning the study's data processing: Because only junctional sequences without quality scores were contained in the immunoSEQ output, filtering matching that applied to full-length reads could not be performed. Sequences were annotated with PyIR, a Python wrapper for IgBLAST v1.9, using IMGT germline references to assign V/J genes and CDR3. Reads were filtered out if the reads had weak V/J assignments (E-value above 1e-6), no CDR3, stop codons, out-of-frame junctions, or ambiguous translated residues. V3J clonotypes were defined as sequences sharing an identical inferred V gene, J gene, and CDR3 amino acid sequence. To compute the percentage overlap between repertoires, the number of shared unique clonotypes was divided by the size of the smaller repertoire. Repertoire richness was assessed with RTK rarefaction, the Chao1 estimator, and Recon v2.1 estimates of unobserved clonotypes. Generation probabilities for all TCRbeta clonotypes obtained by the gDNA method from a few donors were computed using OLGA. Not all clones reach the TCRdb copy of this immuneACCESS table, which keeps in-frame sequences only. Checked studies attribute under half of the gap to unresolved V genes and leave the rest unexplained. The V and J calls and clone size were taken over from that table, and D and trimming were inferred from the DNA. Present in this sample are around 700,000 clones, approximately 73% of which were seen just once. In total, the top ten clones hold around 2% of the sample.

Donors were healthy HIV-negative adults with no recently reported acute infections or vaccinations. Every donor was a Caucasian adult living in Nashville, Tennessee, USA. CD4+ T cells were enriched by magnetic negative selection, after which naive cells were positively selected on CD45RA and the negative fraction was taken as the memory subset. Blood was collected by leukapheresis, and PBMCs were isolated by Ficoll-Histopaque density gradient centrifugation and then cryopreserved in liquid nitrogen vapor phase. Analytical flow cytometry was used to check the purity and quantity of every magnetically sorted T cell population. Genomic DNA was isolated from every sorted fraction and measured by UV absorbance on a Nanodrop 2000c. What the study reported, not specific to this receptor: Based on pairwise subsampling, the degree of clonotype sharing among donors was expected to be affected by sequencing depth. Rarefaction of sorted-subset datasets indicated incomplete sequencing despite the large sequencing depth. Sampling was restricted to blood, and TCR repertoires in tissues likely differ from the TCR repertoires found in blood. Compared with non-shared clonotypes, clonotypes shared by all four sorted-subset donors had higher generation probabilities. When a handful of donors were compared, the shared fraction of clonotypes was about 5.5% for naive CD4, around 4% for naive CD8, more than 2% for memory CD4, and 0.35% to 0.4% for memory CD8. Naive subsets generally had larger estimated clonotype richness than memory subsets. Because the study included only a small number of donors, the genetic and exposure-history diversity represented was limited.

The sequence came from a woman aged 25 to 39 in good health. The sequence is built from TRBV4-1 and TRBJ2-3, with 8 central nucleotides matching TRBD2. The specimen sequenced was memory CD4+ T cells sorted from blood. According to the study, the label for this sample's cell subset or site signals: CD45RA-negative fraction. DNA sequence: TGCGCCAGCAGCCTACTCAGCGGGAGCCCAGATACGCAGTATTTT. Translated, this gives CASSLLSGSPDTQYF.